The rows below give T cell receptor beta chains drawn from one sample of a study of cytomegalovirus exposure and HLA in healthy donors. TCRdb's copy holds only in-frame clones and misses some; the assay was immunoSEQ multiplex PCR. The sample shows about 130,000 clones, about two thirds of them seen only once. The specimen sequenced was PBMCs. The receptors here all came from a woman aged 55-70 years in good health and CMV-seropositive. The CDR3 runs from the conserved cysteine through the conserved F or W. The D gene is left open where the match is weak. The listing skips clone size in some rows; elsewhere it reads once, few, many or a size class.

>-|TRBJ1-1|-|TRBV2|16
TGTGCCAGCAGGGATGATCGTATAGGGAGGAACACTGAAGCTTTCTTT
CASRDDRIGRNTEAFF
>-|TRBJ2-7|-|TRBV18|15
TGTGCCAGCTCACCACCCTCAGCTCTAGCCTACGAGCAGTACTTC
CASSPPSALAYEQYF
>-|TRBJ1-5|-|TRBV7-9|15
TGTGCCAGCAGCTTAGACGGTTATAGCAATCGGCCCCAGCATTTT
CASSLDGYSNRPQHF
>-|TRBJ2-6|-|TRBV19|14
TGTGCCAGTAGTCTGCGCTCTGGGGCCAACGTTCTGACTTTC
CASSLRSGANVLTF
>-|TRBJ1-5|-|TRBV7-8|14
TGTGCCAGCAGCTTTGACAGCCTCAATCAGCCCCAGCATTTT
CASSFDSLNQPQHF
>-|TRBJ1-6|-|TRBV10-3|16
TGTGCCAGCAGTGAACCCCCAGGGGACGGGAATTCACCCCTCCACTTT
CASSEPPGDGNSPLHF
>-|TRBJ2-6|few|TRBV7-9|16
TGTGCCAGCAGGCGGATTATGTCCTCTGGGGCCAACGTCCTGACTTTC
CASRRIMSSGANVLTF
>-|TRBJ1-1|-|TRBV11-2|15
TGTGCCAGCAGCCCCATCGGGTCTATGAACACTGAAGCTTTCTTT
CASSPIGSMNTEAFF
>-|TRBJ1-5|-|TRBV5-4|16
TGTGCCAGCAGCTTGGTTCCGGGGGTAGGGAATCAGCCCCAGCATTTT
CASSLVPGVGNQPQHF
>TRBD1|TRBJ1-2|-|TRBV28|14
TGTGCCAGCAACTCCGGGACAGGGTACTATGGCTACACCTTC
CASNSGTGYYGYTF
>-|TRBJ1-1|-|TRBV5-6|17
TGTGCCAGCAGCTTGGCCCGCGTGTCCAGGGTGAACACTGAAGCTTTCTTT
CASSLARVSRVNTEAFF
>TRBD1|TRBJ1-4|-|TRBV9|15
TGTGCCAGCAGCGTAGGGGGACAGGGTGGTGAAAAACTGTTTTTT
CASSVGGQGGEKLFF
>TRBD1|TRBJ1-3|-|TRBV6-4|18
TGTGCCAGCAGTTCCGGGACAGCCAAAATTTTCTCTGGAAACACCATATATTTT
CASSSGTAKIFSGNTIYF
>-|TRBJ1-4|-|TRBV4-1|18
TGCGCCAGCAGCCAACCCCTAAGGGAGGGTAGAACTAATGAAAAACTGTTTTTT
CASSQPLREGRTNEKLFF
>TRBD2|TRBJ2-1|few|TRBV5-1|15
TGCGCCAGCAGCGGCTCCGGGACTAGCATCGATGAGCAGTTCTTC
CASSGSGTSIDEQFF
>-|TRBJ1-5|few|TRBV4-1|13
TGCGCCAGCAGCCGACCCAGGGCTCAGCCCCAGCATTTT
CASSRPRAQPQHF
>-|TRBJ2-7|-|TRBV13|14
TGTGCCAGCAGCCCGCCGGACAGACCAGGAGAGCAGTACTTC
CASSPPDRPGEQYF
>-|TRBJ2-3|-|TRBV4-2|16
TGTGCCAGCAGCCAAGCGGCAGGGGCGAGAGGGGATGCGCAGTATTTT
CASSQAAGARGDAQYF
>-|TRBJ2-2|-|TRBV4-1|16
TGCGCCAGCAGCCAACCACTCTCGAGGGCGGCCGGGGAGCTGTTTTTT
CASSQPLSRAAGELFF
>TRBD1|TRBJ1-6|few|TRBV2|15
TGTGCCAGCCGGATTGGGACAGGGCTTAATTCACCCCTCCACTTT
CASRIGTGLNSPLHF
>-|TRBJ1-1|-|TRBV6-1|14
TGTGCCAGCAGTGTCCTACAGGAATACACTGAAGCTTTCTTT
CASSVLQEYTEAFF
>TRBD1|TRBJ1-2|-|TRBV19|13
TGTGCCAGTAGTAACCGGGACAGGGAGGTTAGGTCCTTC
CASSNRDREVRSF
>-|TRBJ2-1|-|TRBV11-2|13
TGTGCCAGCAGCTTAGTGAGGCCGGGTGAGCAGTTCTTC
CASSLVRPGEQFF
>TRBD1|TRBJ2-2|once|TRBV7-3|18
TGTGCCAGCAGCTTATCACCTGACAGGGTAGCAAACACCGGGGAGCTGTTTTTT
CASSLSPDRVANTGELFF
>TRBD1|TRBJ2-7|few|TRBV27|16
TGTGCCAGCAGTCTAGAATCGGGACAGGCATCCTACGAGCAGTACTTC
CASSLESGQASYEQYF
>-|TRBJ1-1|medium-sized|TRBV29-1|14
TGCAGCGTTATCCCGGCAGGGGTGAACACTGAAGCTTTCTTT
CSVIPAGVNTEAFF
>TRBD1|TRBJ2-5|once|TRBV10-3|13
TGTGCCACGGGGACAGGGGAACGAGAGACCCAGTACTTC
CATGTGERETQYF
>TRBD2|TRBJ2-1|few|TRBV9|16
TGTGCCAGCAGCGTAGCGACGCGGGGGGGATACAATGAGCAGTTCTTC
CASSVATRGGYNEQFF
>TRBD1|TRBJ1-3|-|TRBV19|15
TGTGCCAGTAGTACGGGACAGGGGTACGGAAACACCATATATTTT
CASSTGQGYGNTIYF
>TRBD1|TRBJ1-1|once|TRBV13|19
TGTGCCAGCAGCTTACGACCAGTCGGGGGACAGATCCACAATAGGGGAGCTTTCTTT
CASSLRPVGGQIHNRGAFF
>TRBD1|TRBJ1-2|-|TRBV7-9|14
TGTGCCAGCAGCTTAGCGAAGGGGGCGACTGGCTACACCTTC
CASSLAKGATGYTF
>-|TRBJ2-2|-|TRBV5-1|16
TGCGCCAGCAGCTTGCCCTGGACAAAGGGCGCCGGGGAGCTGTTTTTT
CASSLPWTKGAGELFF
>-|TRBJ2-7|-|TRBV5-4|14
TGTGCCAGCAGCTCTCCCGACAGGCCCTACGAGCAGTACTTC
CASSSPDRPYEQYF
>-|TRBJ2-1|-|TRBV14|14
TGTGCCAGCAGCCAAAATGCCTACGCCGGGGGGCAGTTCTTC
CASSQNAYAGGQFF
>-|TRBJ2-5|-|TRBV5-4|14
TGTGCCAGCAGTCCCCGGACATACCAAGAGACCCAGTACTTC
CASSPRTYQETQYF
>-|TRBJ2-1|-|TRBV5-4|13
TGTGCCAGCAGCGCAAGACTAAACAATGAGCAGTTCTTC
CASSARLNNEQFF
>TRBD1|TRBJ2-7|-|TRBV28|15
TGTGCCAGCAGCTTAGTAGGACAGGGCCTCTACGAGCAGTACTTC
CASSLVGQGLYEQYF
>-|TRBJ2-7|-|TRBV28|12
TGTGCCAGCAGTACCCAGGGTGACGAGCAGTACTTC
CASSTQGDEQYF
>-|TRBJ1-5|-|TRBV4-2|19
TGTGCCAGCGGCCAAGGAGGTAGCGTAGTGGCAGTTAGCAATCAGCCCCAGCATTTT
CASGQGGSVVAVSNQPQHF
>-|TRBJ2-7|-|TRBV14|14
TGTGCCAGCAGCCAAGTAGGGCAGGGGCACGAGCAGTACTTC
CASSQVGQGHEQYF
>-|TRBJ1-5|-|TRBV27|14
TGTGCCAGCAGTCTCCTCGAGGGTGGCCAGCCCCAGCATTTT
CASSLLEGGQPQHF
>TRBD2|TRBJ2-1|few|TRBV5-8|15
TGTGCCAGCAGCCTGACCGGGGGGGGGTTTGGTGAGCAGTTCTTC
CASSLTGGGFGEQFF
>-|TRBJ1-1|-|TRBV19|13
TGTGCCAGTAGTATTACAGGAAGCCGCGAAGCTTTCTTT
CASSITGSREAFF
>TRBD1|TRBJ1-3|-|TRBV6-5|16
TGTGCCAGCAGTTCACAGGGGGCGGTCCCTGGAAACACCATATATTTT
CASSSQGAVPGNTIYF
>-|TRBJ2-3|-|TRBV9|15
TGTGCCAGCAGCGAACAGGGAACTAGCACAGATACGCAGTATTTT
CASSEQGTSTDTQYF
>-|TRBJ1-6|-|TRBV2|17
TGTGCCAGCAGTGAATGGGGCGGGAGCTCCTATAATTCACCCCTCCACTTT
CASSEWGGSSYNSPLHF
>-|TRBJ1-1|-|TRBV4-1|12
TGCGCCAGCAGCCACGACAGTCCTGAAGCTTTCTTT
CASSHDSPEAFF
>-|TRBJ1-1|-|TRBV2|13
TGTGCCAGCAGTGAAGATGGCACCACTGAAGCTTTCTTT
CASSEDGTTEAFF
>TRBD1|TRBJ1-2|few|TRBV29-1|13
TGCAGCGTTATGGGACAGGGAAACTATGGCTACACCTTC
CSVMGQGNYGYTF
>TRBD1|TRBJ1-4|few|TRBV5-5|15
TGTGCCAGCAGCTTGTTTTCAGGGGGCCAGGAAAAACTGTTTTTT
CASSLFSGGQEKLFF
>TRBD2|TRBJ2-7|-|TRBV7-9|16
TGTGCCAGCAGTGGGAGTCCGGGGGGGGGCGTCGACGAGCAGTACTTC
CASSGSPGGGVDEQYF
>TRBD2|TRBJ2-3|-|TRBV2|15
TGTGCCAGCAGACCACTGACTAGCGGGGGAGATACGCAGTATTTT
CASRPLTSGGDTQYF
>-|TRBJ2-3|few|TRBV5-4|16
TGTGCCAGCAGCTTGGAAAGGGAGAGGGTGACAGATACGCAGTATTTT
CASSLERERVTDTQYF
>TRBD1|TRBJ1-1|-|TRBV28|14
TGTGCCAGCAGTTTATTGAACAGGGGCACTGAAGCTTTCTTT
CASSLLNRGTEAFF
>TRBD1|TRBJ2-4|-|TRBV10-3|15
TGTGCCATCAGTGAGTCGTCGGGACAGGGGAACATTCAGTACTTC
CAISESSGQGNIQYF
>-|TRBJ1-1|-|TRBV18|13
TGTGCCAGCTCGCCCCGGGTGGACACTGAAGCTTTCTTT
CASSPRVDTEAFF
>-|TRBJ1-2|once|TRBV27|13
TGTGCCAGCAGGCCTCTCCAGTCCGATGGCTACACCTTC
CASRPLQSDGYTF